This T cell receptor (beta chain) was recorded in a study of blood T cells in healthy people across ages. Using a J-beta primer mix together with a sample-barcoded 5' primer, a second PCR was run for roughly 6 to 11 cycles. TCRdb used MiXCR to reprocess the 5' RACE reads, holding one entry per CDR3 protein. Among over 500,000 distinct CDR3 sequences listed, about 25% were seen once. V dropped 1 base and J dropped 0; count of bases not matched to a gene: 6. Germline V gives CDR1 MGHDK, CDR2 SYGVNS. The CDR3 spans 17 residues. Another study also made use of these data, one on T cells of mothers and their children.

The sequencing input was blood. The TCR comes from a boy younger than 10 in good health. The rearrangement uses TRBV25-1 and TRBJ2-5, with 9 bases matching TRBD1. CDR3 in DNA: TGTGCCAGCAGTGAATTGCGGACAGGGGCTTACCAAGAGACCCAGTACTTC. Translated, it gives CASSELRTGAYQETQYF.